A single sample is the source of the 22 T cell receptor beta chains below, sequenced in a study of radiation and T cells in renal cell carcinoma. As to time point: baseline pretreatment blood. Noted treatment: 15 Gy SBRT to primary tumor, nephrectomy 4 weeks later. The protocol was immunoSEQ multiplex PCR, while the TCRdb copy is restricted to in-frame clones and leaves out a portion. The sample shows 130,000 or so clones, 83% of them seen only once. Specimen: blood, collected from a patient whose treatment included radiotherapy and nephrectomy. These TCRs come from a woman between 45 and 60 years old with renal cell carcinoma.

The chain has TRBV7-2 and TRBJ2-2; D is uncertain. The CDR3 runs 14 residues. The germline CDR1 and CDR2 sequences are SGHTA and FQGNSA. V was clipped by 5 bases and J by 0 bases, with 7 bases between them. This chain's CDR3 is CASSVLANTGELFF. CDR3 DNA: TGTGCCAGCAGCGTGCTAGCGAACACCGGGGAGCTGTTTTTT.

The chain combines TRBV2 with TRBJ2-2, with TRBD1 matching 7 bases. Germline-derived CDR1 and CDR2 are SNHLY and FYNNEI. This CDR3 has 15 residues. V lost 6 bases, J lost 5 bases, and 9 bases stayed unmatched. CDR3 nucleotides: TGTGCCAGCAGCCCCCGGGGCAGGGGGACCGGGGAGCTGTTTTTT. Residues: CASSPRGRGTGELFF.

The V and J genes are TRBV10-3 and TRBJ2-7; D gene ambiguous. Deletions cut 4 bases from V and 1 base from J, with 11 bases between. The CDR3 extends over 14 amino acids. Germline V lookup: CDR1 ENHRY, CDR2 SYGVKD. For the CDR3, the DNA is TGTGCCATCAGTGTAGGGATGGGGTCCTACGAGCAGTACTTC. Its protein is CAISVGMGSYEQYF.

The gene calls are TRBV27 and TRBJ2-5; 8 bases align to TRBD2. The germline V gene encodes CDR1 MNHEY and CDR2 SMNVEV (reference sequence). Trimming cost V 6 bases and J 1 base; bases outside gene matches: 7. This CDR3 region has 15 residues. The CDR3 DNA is TGTGCCAGCAGGGGCTTTCGGGAGGGCCAAGAGACCCAGTACTTC. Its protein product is CASRGFREGQETQYF.

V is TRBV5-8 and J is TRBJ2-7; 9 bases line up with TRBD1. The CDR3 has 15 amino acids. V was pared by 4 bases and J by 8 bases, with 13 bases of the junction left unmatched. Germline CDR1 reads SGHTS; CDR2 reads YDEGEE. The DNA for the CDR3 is TGTGCCAGCAGCGGCGGGACAGGGATACGGGTACAGCAGTACTTC. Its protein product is CASSGGTGIRVQQYF.

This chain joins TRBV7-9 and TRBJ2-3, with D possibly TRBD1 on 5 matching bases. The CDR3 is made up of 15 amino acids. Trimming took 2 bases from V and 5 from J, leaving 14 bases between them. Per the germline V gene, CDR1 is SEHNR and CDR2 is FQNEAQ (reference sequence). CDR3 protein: CASSLMQGVKDTQYF. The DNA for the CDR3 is TGTGCCAGCAGCTTAATGCAGGGTGTAAAAGATACGCAGTATTTT.

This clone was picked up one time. In DNA, the CDR3 is TGTGCCAGCAGCTTGGCTGGTAGCGGTGACACAGATACGCAGTATTTT. Amino acids: CASSLAGSGDTDTQYF. The chain combines TRBV5-6 with TRBJ2-3; perhaps TRBD2 as D (6 bases). Trimming removed 0 bases from V and 2 bases from J, with 13 bases in between. The germline CDR1 and CDR2 sequences are SGHDT and YYEEEE. This CDR3 has 16 residues.

CDR3: CASSIAVSTDTQYF. CDR3 nucleotide sequence: TGTGCCAGTAGTATAGCCGTTAGCACAGATACGCAGTATTTT. The chain is built from TRBV19 and TRBJ2-3; D is ambiguous. Between the trimmed V and J ends, which lost 1 base and 0 bases, there was a span of 5 bases. The CDR3 is made up of 14 amino acids. CDR1 is LNHDA, CDR2 SQIVND, per germline (reference sequence).

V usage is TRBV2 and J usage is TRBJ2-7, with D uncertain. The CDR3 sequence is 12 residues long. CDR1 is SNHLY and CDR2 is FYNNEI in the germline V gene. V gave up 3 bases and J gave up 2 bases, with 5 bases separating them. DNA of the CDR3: TGTGCCAGCAGTGAGGGCACCTACGAGCAGTACTTC. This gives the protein CASSEGTYEQYF.

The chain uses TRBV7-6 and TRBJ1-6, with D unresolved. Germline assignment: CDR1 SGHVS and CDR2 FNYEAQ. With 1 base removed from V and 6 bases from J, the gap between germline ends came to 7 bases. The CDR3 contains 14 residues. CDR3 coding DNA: TGTGCCAGCAGCTTAGGTCAGATTAATTCACCCCTCCACTTT. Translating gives CASSLGQINSPLHF.

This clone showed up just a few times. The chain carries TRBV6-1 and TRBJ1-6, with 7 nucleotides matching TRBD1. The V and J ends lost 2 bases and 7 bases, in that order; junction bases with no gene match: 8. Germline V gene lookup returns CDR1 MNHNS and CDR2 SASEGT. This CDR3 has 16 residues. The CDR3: CASSELLTGENSPLHF. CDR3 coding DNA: TGTGCCAGCAGTGAACTCCTCACAGGGGAGAATTCACCCCTCCACTTT.

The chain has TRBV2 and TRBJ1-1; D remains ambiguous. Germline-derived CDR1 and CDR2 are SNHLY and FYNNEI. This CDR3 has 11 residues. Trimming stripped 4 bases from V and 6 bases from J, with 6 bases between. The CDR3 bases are TGTGCCAGCAGTGGGTACCCTGAAGCTTTCTTT. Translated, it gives CASSGYPEAFF.

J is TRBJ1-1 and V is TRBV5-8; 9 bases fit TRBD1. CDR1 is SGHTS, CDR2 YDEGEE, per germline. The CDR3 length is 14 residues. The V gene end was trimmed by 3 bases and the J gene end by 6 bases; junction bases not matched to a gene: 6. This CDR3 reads CASSWDRDGSEAFF. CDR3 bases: TGTGCCAGCAGCTGGGACAGGGATGGGTCTGAAGCTTTCTTT.

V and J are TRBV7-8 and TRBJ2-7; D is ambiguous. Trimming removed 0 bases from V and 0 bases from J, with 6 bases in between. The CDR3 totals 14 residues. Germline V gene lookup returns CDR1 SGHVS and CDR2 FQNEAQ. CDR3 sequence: CASSLASLSYEQYF. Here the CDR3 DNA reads TGTGCCAGCAGCTTAGCGTCTCTCTCCTACGAGCAGTACTTC. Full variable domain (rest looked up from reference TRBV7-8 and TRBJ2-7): GAGVSQSPRYKVAKRGQDVALRCDPISGHVSLFWYQQALGQGPEFLTYFQNEAQLDKSGLPSDRFFAERPEGSVSTLKIQRTQQEDSAVYLCASSLASLSYEQYFGPGTRLTVT.

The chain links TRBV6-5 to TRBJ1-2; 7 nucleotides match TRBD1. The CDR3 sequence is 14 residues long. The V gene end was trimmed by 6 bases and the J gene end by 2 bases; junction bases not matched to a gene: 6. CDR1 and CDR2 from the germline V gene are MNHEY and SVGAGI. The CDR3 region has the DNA TGTGCCAGCAGCCTACAGGGGACGAACTATGGCTACACCTTC. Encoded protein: CASSLQGTNYGYTF.

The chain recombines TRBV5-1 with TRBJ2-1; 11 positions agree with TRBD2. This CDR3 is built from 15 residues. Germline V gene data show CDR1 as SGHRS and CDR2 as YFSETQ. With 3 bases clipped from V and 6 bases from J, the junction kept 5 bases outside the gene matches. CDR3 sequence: CASSSTSGAGNEQFF. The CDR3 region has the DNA TGCGCCAGCAGCTCGACTAGCGGGGCCGGCAATGAGCAGTTCTTC.

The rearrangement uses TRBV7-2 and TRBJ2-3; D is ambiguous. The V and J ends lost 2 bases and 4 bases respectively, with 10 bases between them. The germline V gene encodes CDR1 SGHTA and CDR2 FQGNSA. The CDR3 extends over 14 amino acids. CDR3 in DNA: TGTGCCAGCAGCTTAAGCATGGCGGCAGATACGCAGTATTTT. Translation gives CASSLSMAADTQYF. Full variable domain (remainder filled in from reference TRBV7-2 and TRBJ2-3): GAGVSQSPSNKVTEKGKDVELRCDPISGHTALYWYRQSLGQGLEFLIYFQGNSAPDKSGLPSDRFSAERTGGSVSTLTIQRTQQEDSAVYLCASSLSMAADTQYFGPGTRLTVL.

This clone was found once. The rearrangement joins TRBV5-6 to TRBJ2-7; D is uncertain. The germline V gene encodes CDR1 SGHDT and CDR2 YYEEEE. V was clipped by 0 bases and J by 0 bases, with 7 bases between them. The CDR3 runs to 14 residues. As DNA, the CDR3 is TGTGCCAGCAGCTTGGGGTGGAGCTCCTACGAGCAGTACTTC. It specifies CASSLGWSSYEQYF. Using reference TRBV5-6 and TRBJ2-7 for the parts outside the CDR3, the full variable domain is DAGVTQSPTHLIKTRGQQVTLRCSPKSGHDTVSWYQQALGQGPQFIFQYYEEEERQRGNFPDRFSGHQFPNYSSELNVNALLLGDSALYLCASSLGWSSYEQYFGPGTRLTVT.

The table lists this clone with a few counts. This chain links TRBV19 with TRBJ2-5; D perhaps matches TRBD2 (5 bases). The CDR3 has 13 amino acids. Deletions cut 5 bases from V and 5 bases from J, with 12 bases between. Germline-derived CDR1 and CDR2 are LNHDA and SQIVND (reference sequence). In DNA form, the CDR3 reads TGTGCCAGTAGTCTAGTCTGGAGGGAGACCCAGTACTTC. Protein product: CASSLVWRETQYF.

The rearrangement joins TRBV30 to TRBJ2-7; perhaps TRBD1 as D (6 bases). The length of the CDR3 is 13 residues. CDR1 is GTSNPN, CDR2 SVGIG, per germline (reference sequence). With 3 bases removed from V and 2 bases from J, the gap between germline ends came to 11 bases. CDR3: CAWSERTAYEQYF. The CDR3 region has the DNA TGTGCCTGGAGCGAAAGGACAGCCTACGAGCAGTACTTC. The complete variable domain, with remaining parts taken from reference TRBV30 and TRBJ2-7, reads SQTIHQWPATLVQPVGSPLSLECTVEGTSNPNLYWYRQAAGRGLQLLFYSVGIGQISSEVPQNLSASRPQDRQFILSSKKLLLSDSGFYLCAWSERTAYEQYFGPGTRLTVT.

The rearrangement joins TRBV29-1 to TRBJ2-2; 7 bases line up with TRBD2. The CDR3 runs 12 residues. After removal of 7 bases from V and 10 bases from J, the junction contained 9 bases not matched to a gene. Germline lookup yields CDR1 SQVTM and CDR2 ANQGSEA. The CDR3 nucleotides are TGCAGCGCCTCAGAGGGGAGGGAGGAGCTGTTTTTT. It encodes CSASEGREELFF.

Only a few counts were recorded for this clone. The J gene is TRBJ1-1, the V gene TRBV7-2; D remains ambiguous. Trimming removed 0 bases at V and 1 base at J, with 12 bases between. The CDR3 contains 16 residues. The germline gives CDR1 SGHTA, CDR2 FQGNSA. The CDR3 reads CASSLAPRGENTEAFF. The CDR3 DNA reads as TGTGCCAGCAGCTTAGCCCCCCGCGGGGAGAACACTGAAGCTTTCTTT.